What follows is one TCR beta chain and its context. Its antigen remains undetermined. No much larger clonotype is one base removed from it; base qualities were not supplied. Receptor libraries were prepared by the immunoSEQ multiplex PCR assay. Rearranged TCR beta chain sequences were amplified with the hsTCRB Kit following the manufacturer's protocol. An Illumina MiSeq was used to sequence the TCRB libraries. Per the source publication's procedure: The kit vendor's proprietary platform handled demultiplexing, trimming and gene mapping. TCRdb mirrors the immuneACCESS table, restricted to in-frame sequences. Some clones are absent from its copies; in checked studies, under half trace to an unresolved V gene, and the reason for the others is unknown. The V and J calls and clone size are taken from that table; D and trimming were inferred from the DNA. The sample includes fewer than 35,000 clones, with around four fifths observed a single time. The ten largest clones represent almost 25% of the sample.

The sample's time point label, decoded: week 11, during vaccination. Every vaccine dose consisted of 300 ug of a 20-mer mutant IDH1 peptide in Montanide, administered subcutaneously together with topical imiquimod. Newly diagnosed WHO grade 3 or 4 IDH1-mutant astrocytomas showing loss of nuclear ATRX were present in the donors. The samples were drawn from NOA16, a multicentre, single-arm, open-label phase I trial in Germany that tested a mutant IDH1 peptide vaccine in humans for the first time. Genomic DNA for TCRB sequencing was extracted from EDTA blood using the DNeasy Blood and Tissue Kit. The record originates from a study of a mutant IDH1 vaccine in newly diagnosed glioma (dated by TCRdb to the early 2020s). For the study in its entirety: Patients were given eight vaccinations, in weeks 1, 3, 5, 7, 11, 15, 19 and 23, which matched visits V03 through V10. Vaccination started 4-6 weeks after radiotherapy alone, or was given together with temozolomide cycles in the groups whose treatment included chemotherapy. Of the approximately 32 treated patients, approximately 62% were male and approximately 40% were female, and the mean age was roughly 40 years. Prior to enrollment, standard therapy consisting of radiotherapy alone, temozolomide alone, or radiochemotherapy with temozolomide had been administered to patients, with the combination being received by most patients. Six visits were used for peripheral blood collection: V03 (baseline), V05, V07, V10, V12 and V13. Longitudinal TCRB deep sequencing was performed for about two dozen treated patients wherever samples were available for exploratory analyses. Results the study describes overall, beyond this receptor: Vaccine-induced immune responses across multiple MHC alleles were detected in over 80% of patients. The authors noted that analyses of patient blood samples could not be reproduced because of sample limitations. No apparent relationship was observed between pseudoprogression and alterations in the top peripheral T cell clonotypes detected by TCRB sequencing. PBMC samples for TCRB deep sequencing were selected based on availability.

The CDR3 has 13 amino acids, counting the end cysteine and phenylalanine. Only the CDR3 DNA stays, 39 bases, in frame from base 1. The V and J ends are trimmed by 1 base and 6 bases, leaving 10 bases between them. The germline V gene (reference sequence) provides CDR1 SGHAT and CDR2 FQDESV. The chain is made from TRBV11-1 and TRBJ2-7; the D segment cannot be called with confidence. Specimen: PBMCs, collected from a glioma patient whose treatment included an IDH1 peptide vaccine. This clonotype was sampled from a man aged 25-40 years with glioma. The nucleotide sequence reads as follows: TGTGCCAGCAGCTTAGGAACGACCTCCGAGCAGTACTTC. Its protein is CASSLGTTSEQYF.